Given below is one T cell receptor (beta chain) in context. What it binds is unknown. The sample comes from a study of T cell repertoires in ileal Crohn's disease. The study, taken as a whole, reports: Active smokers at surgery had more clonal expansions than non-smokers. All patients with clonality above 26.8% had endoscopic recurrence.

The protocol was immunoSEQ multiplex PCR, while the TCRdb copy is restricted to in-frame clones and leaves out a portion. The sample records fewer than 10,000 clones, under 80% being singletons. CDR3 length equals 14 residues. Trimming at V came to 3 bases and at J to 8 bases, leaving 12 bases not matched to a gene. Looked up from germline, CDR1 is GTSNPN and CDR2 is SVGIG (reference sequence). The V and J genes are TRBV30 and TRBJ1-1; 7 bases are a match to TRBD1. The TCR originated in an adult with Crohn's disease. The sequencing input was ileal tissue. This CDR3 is CAWSKTGWREEAFF. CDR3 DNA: TGTGCCTGGAGCAAGACAGGGTGGAGAGAGGAAGCTTTCTTT.